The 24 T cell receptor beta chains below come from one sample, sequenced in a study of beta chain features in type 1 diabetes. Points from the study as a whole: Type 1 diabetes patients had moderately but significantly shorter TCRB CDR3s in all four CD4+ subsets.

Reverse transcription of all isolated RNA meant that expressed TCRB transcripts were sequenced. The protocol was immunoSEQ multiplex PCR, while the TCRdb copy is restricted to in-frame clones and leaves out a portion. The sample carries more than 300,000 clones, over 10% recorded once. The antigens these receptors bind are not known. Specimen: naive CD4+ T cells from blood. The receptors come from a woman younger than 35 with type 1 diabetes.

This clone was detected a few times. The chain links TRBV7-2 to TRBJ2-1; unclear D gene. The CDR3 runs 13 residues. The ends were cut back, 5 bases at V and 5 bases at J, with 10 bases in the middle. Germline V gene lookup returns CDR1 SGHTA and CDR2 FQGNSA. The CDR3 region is CASSLDANNEQFF. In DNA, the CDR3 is TGTGCCAGCAGCCTTGATGCTAACAATGAGCAGTTCTTC.

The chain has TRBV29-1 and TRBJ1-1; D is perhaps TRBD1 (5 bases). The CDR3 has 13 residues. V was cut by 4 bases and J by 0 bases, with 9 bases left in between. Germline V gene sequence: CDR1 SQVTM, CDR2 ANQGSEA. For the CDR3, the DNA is TGCAGCGTTGGTGGGGGGATGAACACTGAAGCTTTCTTT. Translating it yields CSVGGGMNTEAFF.

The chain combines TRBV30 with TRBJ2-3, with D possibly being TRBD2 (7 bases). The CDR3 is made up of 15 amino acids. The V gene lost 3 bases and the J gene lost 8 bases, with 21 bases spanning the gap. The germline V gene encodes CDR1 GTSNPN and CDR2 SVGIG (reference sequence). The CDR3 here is CAWRGEGRGGLTQYF. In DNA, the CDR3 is TGTGCCTGGAGAGGGGAGGGTAGAGGGGGGCTTACGCAGTATTTT.

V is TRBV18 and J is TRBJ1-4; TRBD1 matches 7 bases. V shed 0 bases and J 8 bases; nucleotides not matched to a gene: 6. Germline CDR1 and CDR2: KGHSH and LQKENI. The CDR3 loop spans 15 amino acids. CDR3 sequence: CASSPPSTGREKLFF. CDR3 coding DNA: TGTGCCAGCTCACCACCTTCGACAGGGCGGGAAAAACTGTTTTTT.

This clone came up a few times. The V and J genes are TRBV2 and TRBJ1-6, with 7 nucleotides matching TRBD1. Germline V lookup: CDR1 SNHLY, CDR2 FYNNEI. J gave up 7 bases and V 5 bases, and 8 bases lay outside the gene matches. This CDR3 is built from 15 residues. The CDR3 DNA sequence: TGTGCCAGCAGTTCCATGACAGGGCCAAATTCACCCCTCCACTTT. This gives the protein CASSSMTGPNSPLHF.

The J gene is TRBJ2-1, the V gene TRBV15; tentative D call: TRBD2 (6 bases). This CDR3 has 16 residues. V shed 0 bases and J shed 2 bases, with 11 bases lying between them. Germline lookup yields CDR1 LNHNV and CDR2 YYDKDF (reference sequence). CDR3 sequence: CATSRDRDSTYNEQFF. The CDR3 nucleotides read TGTGCCACCAGCAGAGACCGGGACTCCACCTACAATGAGCAGTTCTTC.

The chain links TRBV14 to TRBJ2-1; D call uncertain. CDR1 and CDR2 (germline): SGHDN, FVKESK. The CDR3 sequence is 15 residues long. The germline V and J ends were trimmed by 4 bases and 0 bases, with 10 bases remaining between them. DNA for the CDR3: TGTGCCAGCAGCCGGGCGACGAGCTCCTACAATGAGCAGTTCTTC. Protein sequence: CASSRATSSYNEQFF.

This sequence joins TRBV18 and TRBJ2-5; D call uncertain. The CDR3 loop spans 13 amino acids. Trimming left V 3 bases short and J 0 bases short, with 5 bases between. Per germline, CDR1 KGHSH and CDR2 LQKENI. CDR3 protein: CASSPRNQETQYF. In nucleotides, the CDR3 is TGTGCCAGCTCACCGCGGAACCAAGAGACCCAGTACTTC.

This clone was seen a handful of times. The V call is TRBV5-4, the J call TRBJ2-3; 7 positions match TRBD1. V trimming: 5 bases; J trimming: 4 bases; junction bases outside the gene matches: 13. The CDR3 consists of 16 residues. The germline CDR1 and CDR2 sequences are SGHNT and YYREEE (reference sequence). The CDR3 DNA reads TGTGCCAGCAGGCGAGAAGGGGGCGAGGGGGCAGATACGCAGTATTTT. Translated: CASRREGGEGADTQYF.

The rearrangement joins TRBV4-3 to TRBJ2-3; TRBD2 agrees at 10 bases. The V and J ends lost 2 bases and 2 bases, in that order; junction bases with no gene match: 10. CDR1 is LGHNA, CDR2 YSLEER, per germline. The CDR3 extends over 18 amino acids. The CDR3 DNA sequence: TGCGCCAGCAGCCAAATCGCTAGCGGGGGCCTCGTCACAGATACGCAGTATTTT. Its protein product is CASSQIASGGLVTDTQYF.

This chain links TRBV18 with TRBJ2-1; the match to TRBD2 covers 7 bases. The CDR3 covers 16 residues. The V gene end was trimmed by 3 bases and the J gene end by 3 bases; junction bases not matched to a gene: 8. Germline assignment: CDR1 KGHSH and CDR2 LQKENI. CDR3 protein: CASSPSLADNYNEQFF. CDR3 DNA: TGTGCCAGCTCACCGTCCCTAGCGGACAACTACAATGAGCAGTTCTTC.

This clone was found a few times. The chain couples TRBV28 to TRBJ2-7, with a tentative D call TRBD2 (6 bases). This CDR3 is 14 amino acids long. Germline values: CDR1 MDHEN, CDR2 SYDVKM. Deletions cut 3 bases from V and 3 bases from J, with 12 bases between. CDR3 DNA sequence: TGTGCCAGCAGTTTGGCGGGGTTGGGCTACGAGCAGTACTTC. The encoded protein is CASSLAGLGYEQYF.

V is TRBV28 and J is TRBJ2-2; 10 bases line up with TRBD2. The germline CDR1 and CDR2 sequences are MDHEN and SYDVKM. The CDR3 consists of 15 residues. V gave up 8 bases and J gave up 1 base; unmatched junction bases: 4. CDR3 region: CASGGLAVNTGELFF. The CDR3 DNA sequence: TGTGCCAGCGGTGGACTAGCGGTGAACACCGGGGAGCTGTTTTTT.

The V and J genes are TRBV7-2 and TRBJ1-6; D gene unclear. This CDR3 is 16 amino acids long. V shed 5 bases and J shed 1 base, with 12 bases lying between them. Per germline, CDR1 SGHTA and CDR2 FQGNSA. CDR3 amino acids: CASSPHWESYNSPLHF. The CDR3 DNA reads TGTGCCAGCAGCCCCCATTGGGAGTCCTATAATTCACCCCTCCACTTT.

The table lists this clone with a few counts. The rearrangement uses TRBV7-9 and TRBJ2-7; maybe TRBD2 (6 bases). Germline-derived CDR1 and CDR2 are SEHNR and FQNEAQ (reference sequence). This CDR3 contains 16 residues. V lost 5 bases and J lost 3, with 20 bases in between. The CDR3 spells CASSGDGLTLYYEQYF. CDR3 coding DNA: TGTGCCAGCAGCGGGGACGGACTAACCCTCTACTACGAGCAGTACTTC.

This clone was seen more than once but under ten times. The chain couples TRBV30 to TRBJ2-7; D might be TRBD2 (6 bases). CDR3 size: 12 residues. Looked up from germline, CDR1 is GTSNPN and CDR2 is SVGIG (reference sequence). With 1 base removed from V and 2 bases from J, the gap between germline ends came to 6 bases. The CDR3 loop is CAWSGGAYEQYF. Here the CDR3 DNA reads TGTGCCTGGAGTGGGGGGGCCTACGAGCAGTACTTC.

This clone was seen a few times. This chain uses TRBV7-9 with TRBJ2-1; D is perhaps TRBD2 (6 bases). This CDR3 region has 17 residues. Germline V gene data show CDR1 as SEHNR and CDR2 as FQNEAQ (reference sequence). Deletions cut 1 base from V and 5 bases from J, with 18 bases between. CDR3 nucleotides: TGTGCCAGCAGCTTAGGCTACAGCGGGCTGAATCACAATGAGCAGTTCTTC. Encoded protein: CASSLGYSGLNHNEQFF.

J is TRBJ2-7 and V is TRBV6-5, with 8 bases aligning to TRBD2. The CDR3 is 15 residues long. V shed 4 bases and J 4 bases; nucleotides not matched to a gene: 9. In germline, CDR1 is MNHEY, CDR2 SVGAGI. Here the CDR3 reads CASSSAGGNTYEQYF. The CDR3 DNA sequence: TGTGCCAGCAGTTCCGCGGGGGGTAATACGTACGAGCAGTACTTC.

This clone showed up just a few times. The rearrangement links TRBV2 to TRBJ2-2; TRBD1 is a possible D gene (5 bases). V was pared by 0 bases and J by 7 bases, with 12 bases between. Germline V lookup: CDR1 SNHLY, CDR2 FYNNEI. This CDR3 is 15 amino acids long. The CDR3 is CASSEAGRSGGELFF. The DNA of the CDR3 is TGTGCCAGCAGTGAAGCGGGGCGGTCCGGCGGGGAGCTGTTTTTT.

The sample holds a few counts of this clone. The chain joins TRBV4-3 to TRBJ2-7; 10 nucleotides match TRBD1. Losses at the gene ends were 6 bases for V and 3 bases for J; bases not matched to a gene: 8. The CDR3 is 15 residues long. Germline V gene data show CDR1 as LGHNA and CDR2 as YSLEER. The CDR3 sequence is CASSRGGTGDYEQYF. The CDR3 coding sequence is TGCGCCAGCAGTCGTGGCGGGACAGGGGACTACGAGCAGTACTTC.

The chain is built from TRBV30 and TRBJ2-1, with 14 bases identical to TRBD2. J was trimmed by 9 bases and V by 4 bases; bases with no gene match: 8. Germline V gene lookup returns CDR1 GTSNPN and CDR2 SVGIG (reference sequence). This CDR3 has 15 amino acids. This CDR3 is CAWTLGLAGAGEQFF. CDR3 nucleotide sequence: TGTGCCTGGACCCTGGGACTAGCGGGAGCCGGTGAGCAGTTCTTC.

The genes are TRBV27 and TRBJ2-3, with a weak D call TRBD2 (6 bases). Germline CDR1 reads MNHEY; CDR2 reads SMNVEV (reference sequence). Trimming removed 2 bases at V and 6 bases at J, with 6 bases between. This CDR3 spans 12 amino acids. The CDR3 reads CASSLRGDTQYF. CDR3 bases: TGTGCCAGCAGTTTACGGGGGGATACGCAGTATTTT.

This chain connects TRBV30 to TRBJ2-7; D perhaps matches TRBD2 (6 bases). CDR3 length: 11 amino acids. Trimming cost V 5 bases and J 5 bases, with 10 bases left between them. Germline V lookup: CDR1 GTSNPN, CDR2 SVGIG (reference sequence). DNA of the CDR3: TGTGCCTGGGCGGGATCGAACGAGCAGTACTTC. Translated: CAWAGSNEQYF. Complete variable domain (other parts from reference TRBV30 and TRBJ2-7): SQTIHQWPATLVQPVGSPLSLECTVEGTSNPNLYWYRQAAGRGLQLLFYSVGIGQISSEVPQNLSASRPQDRQFILSSKKLLLSDSGFYLCAWAGSNEQYFGPGTRLTVT.

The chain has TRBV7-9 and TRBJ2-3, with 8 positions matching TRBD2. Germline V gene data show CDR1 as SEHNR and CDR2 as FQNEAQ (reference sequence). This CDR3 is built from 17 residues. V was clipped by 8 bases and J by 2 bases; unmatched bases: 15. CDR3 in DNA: TGTGCCAGCGGAGCGGGCGCGGGGGGCCGGGACACAGATACGCAGTATTTT. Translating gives CASGAGAGGRDTDTQYF. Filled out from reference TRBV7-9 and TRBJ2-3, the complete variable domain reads DTGVSQNPRHKITKRGQNVTFRCDPISEHNRLYWYRQTLGQGPEFLTYFQNEAQLEKSRLLSDRFSAERPKGSFSTLEIQRTEQGDSAMYLCASGAGAGGRDTDTQYFGPGTRLTVL.